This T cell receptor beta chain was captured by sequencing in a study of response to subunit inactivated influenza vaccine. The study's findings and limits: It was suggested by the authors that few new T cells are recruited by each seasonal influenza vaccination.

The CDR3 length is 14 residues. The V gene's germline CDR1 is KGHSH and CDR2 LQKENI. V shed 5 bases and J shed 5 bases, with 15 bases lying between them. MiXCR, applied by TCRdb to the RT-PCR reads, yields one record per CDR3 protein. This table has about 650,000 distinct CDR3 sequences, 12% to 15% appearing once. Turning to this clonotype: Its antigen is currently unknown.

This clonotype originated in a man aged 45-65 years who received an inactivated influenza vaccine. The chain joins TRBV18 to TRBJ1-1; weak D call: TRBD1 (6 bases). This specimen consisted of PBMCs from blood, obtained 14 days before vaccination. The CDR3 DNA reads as TGTGCCAGCTCAGCGGGACAAAGTTTAACTGAAGCTTTCTTT. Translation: CASSAGQSLTEAFF.